This T cell receptor (beta chain) originates from a study of shared T cell receptors in the human thymus. Generated by immunoSEQ multiplex PCR, the TCRdb table keeps only in-frame clones and is missing some. The sample consists of roughly 410,000 clones, roughly 94% of them appearing once. The CDR3 loop spans 14 amino acids. V lost 4 bases to trimming and J lost 4 bases; unmatched junction nucleotides: 7. Germline lookup yields CDR1 SGHKS and CDR2 YYEKEE (reference sequence). The rearrangement uses TRBV5-5 and TRBJ1-2; the match to TRBD1 covers 7 bases. Sequencing was performed on thymocytes. The receptor was isolated from a human donor. Here the CDR3 reads CASSPEGARYGYTF. As DNA, the CDR3 is TGTGCCAGCAGCCCCGAGGGGGCCCGCTATGGCTACACCTTC.